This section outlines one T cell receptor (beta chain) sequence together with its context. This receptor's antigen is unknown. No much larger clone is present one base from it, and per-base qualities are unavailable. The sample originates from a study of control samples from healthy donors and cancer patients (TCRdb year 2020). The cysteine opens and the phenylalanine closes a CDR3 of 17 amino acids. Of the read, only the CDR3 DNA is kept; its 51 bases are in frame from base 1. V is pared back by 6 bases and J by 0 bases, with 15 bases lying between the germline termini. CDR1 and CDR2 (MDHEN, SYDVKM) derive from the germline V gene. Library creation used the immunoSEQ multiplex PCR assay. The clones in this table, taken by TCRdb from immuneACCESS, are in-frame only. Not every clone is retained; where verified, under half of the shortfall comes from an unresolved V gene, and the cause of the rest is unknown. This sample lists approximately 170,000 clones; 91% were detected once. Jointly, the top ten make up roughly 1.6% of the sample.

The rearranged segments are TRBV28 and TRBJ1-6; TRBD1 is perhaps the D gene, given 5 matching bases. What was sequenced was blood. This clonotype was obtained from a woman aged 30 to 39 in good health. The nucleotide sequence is TGTGCCAGCAGGGAACCGGGACGGAGCTCCTATAATTCACCCCTCCACTTT. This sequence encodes CASREPGRSSYNSPLHF.